This T cell receptor (beta chain) derives from a study of cytomegalovirus exposure and HLA in healthy donors. Primers included in the PCR were 60 Vbeta and 13 Jbeta primers. Libraries were prepared by immunoSEQ multiplex PCR; TCRdb keeps only in-frame clonotypes and omits some of them. Here the sample spans approximately 72,000 clones, roughly four fifths being singletons. Turning to this clone: The target antigen is unknown.

Study-wide findings and caveats: Available immune exposure information was restricted to CMV serostatus only.

CDR1 and CDR2 from the germline V gene are MDHEN and SYDVKM. V dropped 3 bases and J dropped 7 bases, with 13 bases sitting between them. The length of the CDR3 is 14 residues. The chain is built from TRBV28 and TRBJ1-5; D is ambiguous. Sequencing was performed on PBMCs. This TCR derives from a man in his late teens or twenties in good health and CMV-seronegative. The DNA of the CDR3 is TGTGCCAGCAGTTTGAGTGGGCTCAGACAGCCCCAGCATTTT. This translates into CASSLSGLRQPQHF.